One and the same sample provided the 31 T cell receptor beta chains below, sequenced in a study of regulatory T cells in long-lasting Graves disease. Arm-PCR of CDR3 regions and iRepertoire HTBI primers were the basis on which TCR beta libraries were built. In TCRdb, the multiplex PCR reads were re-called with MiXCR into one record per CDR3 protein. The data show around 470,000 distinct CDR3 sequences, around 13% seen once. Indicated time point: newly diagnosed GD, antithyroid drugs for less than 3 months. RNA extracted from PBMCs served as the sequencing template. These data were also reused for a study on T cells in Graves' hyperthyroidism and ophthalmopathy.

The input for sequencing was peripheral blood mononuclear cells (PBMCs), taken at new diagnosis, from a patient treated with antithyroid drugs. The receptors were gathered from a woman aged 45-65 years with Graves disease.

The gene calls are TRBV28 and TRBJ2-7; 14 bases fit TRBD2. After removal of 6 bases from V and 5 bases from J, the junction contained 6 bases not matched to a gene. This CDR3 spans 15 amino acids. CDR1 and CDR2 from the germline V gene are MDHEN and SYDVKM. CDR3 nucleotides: TGTGCCAGCAGAAGACCGGGACTAGCGGGAGACGAGCAGTACTTC. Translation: CASRRPGLAGDEQYF.

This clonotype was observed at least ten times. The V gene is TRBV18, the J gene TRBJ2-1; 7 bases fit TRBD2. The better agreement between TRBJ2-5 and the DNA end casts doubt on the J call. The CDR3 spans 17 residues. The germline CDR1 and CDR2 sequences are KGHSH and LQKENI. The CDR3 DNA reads TGTGCCAGCTCACCACAGAAGACTAGCAGCTTCCAAGAGACCCAGTACTTC. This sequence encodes CASSPQKTSSFQETQYF.

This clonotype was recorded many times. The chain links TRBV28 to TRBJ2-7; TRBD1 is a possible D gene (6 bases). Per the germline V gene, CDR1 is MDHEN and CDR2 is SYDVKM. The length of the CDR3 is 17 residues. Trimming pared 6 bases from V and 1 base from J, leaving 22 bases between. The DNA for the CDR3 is TGTGCCAGCAGCGTAAACAGACTGGGACACCTTTCCTACGAGCAGTACTTC. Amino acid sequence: CASSVNRLGHLSYEQYF.

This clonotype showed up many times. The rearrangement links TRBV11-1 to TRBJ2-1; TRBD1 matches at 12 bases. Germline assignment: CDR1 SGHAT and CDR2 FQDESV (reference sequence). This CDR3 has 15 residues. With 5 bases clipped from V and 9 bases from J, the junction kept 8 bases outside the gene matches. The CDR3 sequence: CASSQTGTGGFEQFF. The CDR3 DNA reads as TGTGCCAGCAGCCAAACCGGGACAGGGGGCTTTGAGCAGTTCTTC.

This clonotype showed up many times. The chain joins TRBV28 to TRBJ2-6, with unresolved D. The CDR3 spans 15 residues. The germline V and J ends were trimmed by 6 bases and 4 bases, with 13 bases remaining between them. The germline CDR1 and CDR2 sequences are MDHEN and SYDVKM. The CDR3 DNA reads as TGTGCCAGCAGCCGCCAGAGTTTAGGGGCCAACGTCCTGACTTTC. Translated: CASSRQSLGANVLTF.

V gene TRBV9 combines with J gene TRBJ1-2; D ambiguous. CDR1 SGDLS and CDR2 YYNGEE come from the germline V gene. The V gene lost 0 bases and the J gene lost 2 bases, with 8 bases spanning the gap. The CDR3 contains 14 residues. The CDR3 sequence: CASSVDDKNYGYTF. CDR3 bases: TGTGCCAGCAGCGTAGACGACAAGAACTATGGCTACACCTTC.

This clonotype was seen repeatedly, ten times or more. In nucleotides, the CDR3 is TGTGCCAGCAGCCACCCGGAGGTGAACCCGGACAATGAGCAGTTCTTC. It codes for CASSHPEVNPDNEQFF. V gene TRBV3-1 combines with J gene TRBJ2-1, with a possible D match to TRBD2 (5 bases). CDR3 size: 16 residues. The germline V gene encodes CDR1 LGHDT and CDR2 YNNKEL (reference sequence). V lost 3 bases, J lost 5 bases, and 17 bases lay in between.

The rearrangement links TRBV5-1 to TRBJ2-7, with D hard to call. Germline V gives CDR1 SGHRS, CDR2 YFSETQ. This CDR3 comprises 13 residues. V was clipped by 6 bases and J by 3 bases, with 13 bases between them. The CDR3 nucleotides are TGCGCCAGCACCGAAGGGTTAGGCTACGAGCAGTACTTC. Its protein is CASTEGLGYEQYF.

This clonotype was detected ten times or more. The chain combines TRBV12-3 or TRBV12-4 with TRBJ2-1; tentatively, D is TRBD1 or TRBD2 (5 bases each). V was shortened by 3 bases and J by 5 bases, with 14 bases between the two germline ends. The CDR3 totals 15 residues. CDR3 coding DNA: TGTGCCAGCAGTTTTGCGGTGGGGACCGACAATGAGCAGTTCTTC. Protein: CASSFAVGTDNEQFF.

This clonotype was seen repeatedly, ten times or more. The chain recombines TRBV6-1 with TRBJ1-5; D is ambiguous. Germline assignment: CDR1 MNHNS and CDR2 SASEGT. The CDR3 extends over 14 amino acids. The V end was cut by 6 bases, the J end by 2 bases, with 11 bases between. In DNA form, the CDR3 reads TGTGCCAGCAGAATTTGGGGAGGCAATCAGCCCCAGCATTTT. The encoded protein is CASRIWGGNQPQHF.

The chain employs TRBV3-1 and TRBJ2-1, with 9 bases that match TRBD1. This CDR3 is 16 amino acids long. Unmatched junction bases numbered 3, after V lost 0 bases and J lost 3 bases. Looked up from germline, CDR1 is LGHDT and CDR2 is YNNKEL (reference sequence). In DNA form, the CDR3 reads TGTGCCAGCAGCCAAGACCGGGGACAGGGCTACAATGAGCAGTTCTTC. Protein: CASSQDRGQGYNEQFF.

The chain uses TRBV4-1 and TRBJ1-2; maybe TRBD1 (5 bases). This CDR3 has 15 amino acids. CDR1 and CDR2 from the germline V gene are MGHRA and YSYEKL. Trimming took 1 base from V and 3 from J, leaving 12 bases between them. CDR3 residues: CASSQGSQGHYGYTF. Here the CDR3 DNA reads TGCGCCAGCAGCCAAGGATCCCAGGGTCACTATGGCTACACCTTC.

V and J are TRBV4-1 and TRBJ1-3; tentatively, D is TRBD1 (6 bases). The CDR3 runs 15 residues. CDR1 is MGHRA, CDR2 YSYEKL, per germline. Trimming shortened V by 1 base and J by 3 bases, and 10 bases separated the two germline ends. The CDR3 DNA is TGCGCCAGCAGCCAAGCGGGGGCGCTTGGAAACACCATATATTTT. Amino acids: CASSQAGALGNTIYF.

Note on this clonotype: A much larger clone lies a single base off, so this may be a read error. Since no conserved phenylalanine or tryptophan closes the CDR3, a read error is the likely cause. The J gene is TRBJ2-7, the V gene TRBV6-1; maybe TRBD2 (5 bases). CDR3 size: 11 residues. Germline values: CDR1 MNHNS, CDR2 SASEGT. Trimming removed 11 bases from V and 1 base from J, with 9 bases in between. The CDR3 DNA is TGTGCCGCGAGCGGTTCCTACGAGCAGTACCTC. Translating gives CAASGSYEQYL.

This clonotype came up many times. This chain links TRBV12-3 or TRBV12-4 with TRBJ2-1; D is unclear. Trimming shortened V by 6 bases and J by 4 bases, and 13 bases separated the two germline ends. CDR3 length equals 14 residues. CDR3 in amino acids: CASSRVQPYNEQFF. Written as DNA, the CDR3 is TGTGCCAGCAGCCGGGTCCAACCTTACAATGAGCAGTTCTTC.

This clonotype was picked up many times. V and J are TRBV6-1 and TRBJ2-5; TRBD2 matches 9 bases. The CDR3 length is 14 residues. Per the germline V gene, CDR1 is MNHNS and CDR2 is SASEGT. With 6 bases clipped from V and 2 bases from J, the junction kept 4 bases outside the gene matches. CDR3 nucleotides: TGTGCCAGCAGACTAAGCGGGAGGCAAGAGACCCAGTACTTC. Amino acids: CASRLSGRQETQYF.

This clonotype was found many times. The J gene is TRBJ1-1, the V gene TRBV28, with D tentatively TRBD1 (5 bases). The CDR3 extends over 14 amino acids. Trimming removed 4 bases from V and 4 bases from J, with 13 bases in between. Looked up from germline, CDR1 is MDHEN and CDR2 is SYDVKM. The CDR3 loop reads CASSSRGVRTEAFF. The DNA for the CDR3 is TGTGCCAGCAGTTCTCGGGGGGTTCGCACTGAAGCTTTCTTT.

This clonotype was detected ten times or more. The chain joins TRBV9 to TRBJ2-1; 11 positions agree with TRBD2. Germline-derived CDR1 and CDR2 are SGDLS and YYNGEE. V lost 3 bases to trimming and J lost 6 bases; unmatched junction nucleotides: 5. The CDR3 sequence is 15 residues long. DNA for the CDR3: TGTGCCAGCAGCGCACGACTAGCGGGGTTCAATGAGCAGTTCTTC. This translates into CASSARLAGFNEQFF.

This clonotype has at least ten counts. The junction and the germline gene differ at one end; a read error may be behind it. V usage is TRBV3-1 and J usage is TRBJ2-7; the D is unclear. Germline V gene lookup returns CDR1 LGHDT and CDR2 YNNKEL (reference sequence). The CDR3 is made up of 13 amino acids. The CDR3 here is CASSQPPWAEKHF. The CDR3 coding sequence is TGTGCCAGCAGCCAACCCCCTTGGGCGGAAAAACACTTC.

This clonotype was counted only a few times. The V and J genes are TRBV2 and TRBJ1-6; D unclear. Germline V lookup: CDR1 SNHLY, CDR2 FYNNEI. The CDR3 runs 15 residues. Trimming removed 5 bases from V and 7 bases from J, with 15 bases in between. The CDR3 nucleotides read TGTGCCAGCAGTTTAGAGGGCGGGAACAATTCACCCCTCCACTTT. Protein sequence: CASSLEGGNNSPLHF.

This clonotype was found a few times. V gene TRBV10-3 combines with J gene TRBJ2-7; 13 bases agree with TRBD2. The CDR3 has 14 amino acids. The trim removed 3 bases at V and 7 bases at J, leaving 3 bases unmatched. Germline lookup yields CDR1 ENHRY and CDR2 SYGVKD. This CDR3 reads CAISDTSGRAEQYF. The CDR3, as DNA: TGTGCCATCAGTGACACTAGCGGGAGGGCTGAGCAGTACTTC.

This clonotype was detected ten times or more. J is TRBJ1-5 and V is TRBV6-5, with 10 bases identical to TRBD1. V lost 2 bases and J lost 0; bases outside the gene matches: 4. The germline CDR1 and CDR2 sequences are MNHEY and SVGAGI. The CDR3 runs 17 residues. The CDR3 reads CASSYQTGGYSNQPQHF. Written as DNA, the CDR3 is TGTGCCAGCAGTTACCAGACAGGGGGCTATAGCAATCAGCCCCAGCATTTT.

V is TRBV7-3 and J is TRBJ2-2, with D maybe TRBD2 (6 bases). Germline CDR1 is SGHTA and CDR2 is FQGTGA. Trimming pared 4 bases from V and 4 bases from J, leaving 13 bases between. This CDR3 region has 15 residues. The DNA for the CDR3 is TGTGCCAGCAGCTCCCCGGGACTTACCACCGGGGAGCTGTTTTTT. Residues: CASSSPGLTTGELFF. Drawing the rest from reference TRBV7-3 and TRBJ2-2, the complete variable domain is GAGVSQTPSNKVTEKGKYVELRCDPISGHTALYWYRQSLGQGPEFLIYFQGTGAADDSGLPNDRFFAVRPEGSVSTLKIQRTERGDSAVYLCASSSPGLTTGELFFGEGSRLTVL.

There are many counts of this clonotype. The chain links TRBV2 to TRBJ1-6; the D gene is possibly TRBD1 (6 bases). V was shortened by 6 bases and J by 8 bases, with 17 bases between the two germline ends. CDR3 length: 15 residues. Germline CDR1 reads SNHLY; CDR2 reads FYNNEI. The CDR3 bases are TGTGCCAGCAGGGTACAGGGTTCCTGGGATTCACCCCTCCACTTT. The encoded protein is CASRVQGSWDSPLHF.

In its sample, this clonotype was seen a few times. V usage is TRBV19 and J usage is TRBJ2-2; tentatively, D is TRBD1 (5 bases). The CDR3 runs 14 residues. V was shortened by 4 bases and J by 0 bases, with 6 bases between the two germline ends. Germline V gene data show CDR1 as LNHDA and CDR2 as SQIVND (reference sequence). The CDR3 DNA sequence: TGTGCCAGTAGTACAGGGCCGAACACCGGGGAGCTGTTTTTT. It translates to CASSTGPNTGELFF.

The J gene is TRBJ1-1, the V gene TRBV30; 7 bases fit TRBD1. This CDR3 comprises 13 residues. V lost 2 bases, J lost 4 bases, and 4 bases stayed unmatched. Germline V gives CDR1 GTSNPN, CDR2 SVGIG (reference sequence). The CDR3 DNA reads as TGTGCCTGGAGTCTCAGGGGGGCCACTGAAGCTTTCTTT. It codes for CAWSLRGATEAFF.

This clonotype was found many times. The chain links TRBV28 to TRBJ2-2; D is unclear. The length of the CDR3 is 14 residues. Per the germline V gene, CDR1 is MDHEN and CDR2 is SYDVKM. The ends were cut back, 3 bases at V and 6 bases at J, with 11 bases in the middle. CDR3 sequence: CASSFFGVPGELFF. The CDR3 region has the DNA TGTGCCAGCAGTTTCTTTGGAGTACCCGGGGAGCTGTTTTTT.

The CDR3 spells CASRYRGEGANVLTF. CDR3 bases: TGTGCCAGCAGGTACAGGGGAGAAGGGGCCAACGTCCTGACTTTC. This chain links TRBV28 with TRBJ2-6; 7 nucleotides match TRBD1. Unmatched junction bases numbered 6, after V lost 6 bases and J lost 4 bases. Per germline, CDR1 MDHEN and CDR2 SYDVKM. CDR3 length: 15 amino acids. Using reference TRBV28 and TRBJ2-6 for the parts outside the CDR3, the full variable domain is DVKVTQSSRYLVKRTGEKVFLECVQDMDHENMFWYRQDPGLGLRLIYFSYDVKMKEKGDIPEGYSVSREKKERFSLILESASTNQTSMYLCASRYRGEGANVLTFGAGSRLTVL.

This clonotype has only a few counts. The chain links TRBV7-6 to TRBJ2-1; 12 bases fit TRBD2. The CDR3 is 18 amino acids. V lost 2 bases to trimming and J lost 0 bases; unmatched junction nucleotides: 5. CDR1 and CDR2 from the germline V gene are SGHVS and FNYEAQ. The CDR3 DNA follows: TGTGCCAGCAGCTTATCGACTAGCGGGAGCCTCTCCTACAATGAGCAGTTCTTC. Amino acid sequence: CASSLSTSGSLSYNEQFF.

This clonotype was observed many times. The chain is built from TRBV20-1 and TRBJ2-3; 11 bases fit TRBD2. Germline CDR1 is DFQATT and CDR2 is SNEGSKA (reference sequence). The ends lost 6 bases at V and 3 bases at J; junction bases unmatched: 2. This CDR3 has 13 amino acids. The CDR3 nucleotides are TGCAGTGCACTAGCGGGAGCGACAGATACGCAGTATTTT. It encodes CSALAGATDTQYF.

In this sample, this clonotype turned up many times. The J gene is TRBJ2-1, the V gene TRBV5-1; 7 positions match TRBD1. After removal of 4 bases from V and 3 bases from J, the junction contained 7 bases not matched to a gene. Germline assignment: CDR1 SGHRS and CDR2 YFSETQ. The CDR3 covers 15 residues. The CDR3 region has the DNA TGCGCCAGCAGCCCAGACAGGGTGAACTACAATGAGCAGTTCTTC. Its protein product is CASSPDRVNYNEQFF. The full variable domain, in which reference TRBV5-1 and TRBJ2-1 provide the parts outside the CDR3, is KAGVTQTPRYLIKTRGQQVTLSCSPISGHRSVSWYQQTPGQGLQFLFEYFSETQRNKGNFPGRFSGRQFSNSRSEMNVSTLELGDSALYLCASSPDRVNYNEQFFGPGTRLTVL.